This is a list of T cell receptor beta chains from one sample in a study of naive CD8 T cells in extremely preterm neonates. Assay used: immunoSEQ multiplex PCR; TCRdb lists only in-frame clones, some missing. The sample carries some 5,700 clones, roughly 97% recorded once. Sequencing used naive CD8+ T cells from blood. The origin of the receptors is a human donor in good health. CDR3s include the opening cysteine and the closing phenylalanine or tryptophan. The order of the fields is V gene, J gene, D gene, clone size, CDR3 length, CDR3 protein, CDR3 DNA. D genes are given only for firm matches. Clone size is not always given. Where it is, it says once, few, many or a class for expanded clones.

v_gene: TRBV11-2; j_gene: TRBJ2-7; d_gene: -; abundance: few; len: 12; CDR3aa: CASSSGWYEQYF; CDR3nt: TGTGCCAGCAGCTCCGGTTGGTACGAGCAGTACTTC
v_gene: TRBV15; j_gene: TRBJ1-5; d_gene: -; abundance: -; len: 16; CDR3aa: CATSRGETGFHQPQHF; CDR3nt: TGTGCCACCAGCAGGGGGGAGACAGGTTTTCATCAGCCCCAGCATTTT
v_gene: TRBV10-3; j_gene: TRBJ2-1; d_gene: -; abundance: -; len: 13; CDR3aa: CAIKGGDGDEQFF; CDR3nt: TGTGCCATCAAAGGGGGGGACGGGGATGAGCAGTTCTTC
v_gene: TRBV19; j_gene: TRBJ2-3; d_gene: TRBD2; abundance: -; len: 17; CDR3aa: CASSPTILAGRTDTQYF; CDR3nt: TGTGCCAGTAGCCCAACCATACTAGCGGGGAGGACAGATACGCAGTATTTT
v_gene: TRBV29-1; j_gene: TRBJ2-5; d_gene: TRBD2; abundance: -; len: 13; CDR3aa: CSVLAGGQETQYF; CDR3nt: TGCAGCGTTCTAGCGGGGGGGCAAGAGACCCAGTACTTC
v_gene: TRBV30; j_gene: TRBJ1-1; d_gene: -; abundance: -; len: 13; CDR3aa: CAWSWGQRTEAFF; CDR3nt: TGTGCCTGGAGCTGGGGGCAACGCACTGAAGCTTTCTTT
v_gene: TRBV6-4; j_gene: TRBJ2-5; d_gene: TRBD1; abundance: -; len: 13; CDR3aa: CASSANRGETQYF; CDR3nt: TGTGCCAGCAGTGCGAACAGGGGGGAGACCCAGTACTTC
v_gene: TRBV4-2; j_gene: TRBJ1-6; d_gene: -; abundance: -; len: 19; CDR3aa: CASSHPPAGGSSYNSPLHF; CDR3nt: TGTGCCAGCAGCCACCCGCCCGCCGGGGGGAGCTCCTATAATTCACCCCTCCACTTT
v_gene: TRBV5-1; j_gene: TRBJ1-5; d_gene: -; abundance: -; len: 14; CDR3aa: CASSLGGFNQPQHF; CDR3nt: TGCGCCAGCAGCTTGGGAGGTTTCAATCAGCCCCAGCATTTT
v_gene: TRBV30; j_gene: TRBJ2-3; d_gene: -; abundance: -; len: 12; CDR3aa: CAWRGPGDTQYF; CDR3nt: TGTGCCTGGAGGGGTCCGGGAGATACGCAGTATTTT
v_gene: TRBV6-5; j_gene: TRBJ2-7; d_gene: TRBD2; abundance: -; len: 15; CDR3aa: CASSRGGPLLYEQYF; CDR3nt: TGTGCCAGCAGTCGGGGGGGGCCGCTCCTTTACGAGCAGTACTTC
v_gene: TRBV12-1; j_gene: TRBJ2-3; d_gene: -; abundance: -; len: 18; CDR3aa: CASSFGLAGGSSTDTQYF; CDR3nt: TGTGCCAGCAGCTTTGGGCTAGCGGGAGGTAGTAGCACAGATACGCAGTATTTT
v_gene: TRBV28; j_gene: TRBJ2-3; d_gene: TRBD2; abundance: -; len: 15; CDR3aa: CASSFSGRPTDTQYF; CDR3nt: TGTGCCAGCAGTTTTAGCGGGCGACCCACAGATACGCAGTATTTT
v_gene: TRBV5-1; j_gene: TRBJ1-6; d_gene: TRBD1; abundance: once; len: 15; CDR3aa: CASSPDRGNNSPLHF; CDR3nt: TGCGCCAGCAGCCCCGACAGGGGTAATAATTCACCCCTCCACTTT
v_gene: TRBV6-5; j_gene: TRBJ1-5; d_gene: TRBD1; abundance: -; len: 14; CDR3aa: CASSYSRDRIAQHF; CDR3nt: TGTGCCAGCAGTTACTCGAGGGACAGGATCGCCCAGCATTTT
v_gene: TRBV18; j_gene: TRBJ1-3; d_gene: TRBD1; abundance: -; len: 16; CDR3aa: CASSPLDRVYGNTIYF; CDR3nt: TGTGCCAGCTCACCACTCGACAGGGTTTATGGAAACACCATATATTTT
v_gene: TRBV27; j_gene: TRBJ2-7; d_gene: TRBD2; abundance: -; len: 15; CDR3aa: CASSPTLAGGDEQYF; CDR3nt: TGTGCCAGCAGCCCAACACTAGCGGGGGGCGACGAGCAGTACTTC
v_gene: TRBV2; j_gene: TRBJ2-7; d_gene: TRBD1; abundance: -; len: 15; CDR3aa: CASSRDRVMGYEQYF; CDR3nt: TGTGCCAGCAGTCGGGACAGGGTTATGGGATACGAGCAGTACTTC
v_gene: TRBV27; j_gene: TRBJ2-2; d_gene: -; abundance: -; len: 13; CDR3aa: CASIPGNTGELFF; CDR3nt: TGTGCCAGCATTCCCGGGAACACCGGGGAGCTGTTTTTT
v_gene: TRBV5-6; j_gene: TRBJ1-1; d_gene: TRBD1; abundance: -; len: 15; CDR3aa: CASSGTDRASTEAFF; CDR3nt: TGTGCCAGCAGCGGGACCGACAGGGCCTCCACTGAAGCTTTCTTT
v_gene: TRBV6-5; j_gene: TRBJ2-5; d_gene: -; abundance: -; len: 13; CDR3aa: CASRKTVQETQYF; CDR3nt: TGTGCCAGCAGAAAGACAGTACAAGAGACCCAGTACTTC
v_gene: TRBV9; j_gene: TRBJ2-3; d_gene: TRBD2; abundance: -; len: 15; CDR3aa: CASSRLAANTDTQYF; CDR3nt: TGTGCCAGCAGCCGTCTAGCGGCTAACACAGATACGCAGTATTTT
v_gene: TRBV4-3; j_gene: TRBJ2-7; d_gene: TRBD2; abundance: -; len: 21; CDR3aa: CASSLPRSRTSGGPIAWEQYF; CDR3nt: TGCGCCAGCAGCCTCCCTCGGTCCAGGACTAGCGGGGGCCCTATTGCGTGGGAGCAGTACTTC
v_gene: TRBV2; j_gene: TRBJ1-6; d_gene: TRBD1; abundance: -; len: 17; CDR3aa: CASSEKGRTGGNSPLHF; CDR3nt: TGTGCCAGCAGTGAAAAGGGTAGGACAGGGGGAAATTCACCCCTCCACTTT
v_gene: TRBV9; j_gene: TRBJ2-6; d_gene: TRBD1; abundance: -; len: 18; CDR3aa: CASSVEDRVRSGANVLTF; CDR3nt: TGTGCCAGCAGCGTAGAGGACAGGGTGAGATCTGGGGCCAACGTCCTGACTTTC
v_gene: TRBV5-1; j_gene: TRBJ1-5; d_gene: -; abundance: once; len: 13; CDR3aa: CASSPSGPEPQHF; CDR3nt: TGCGCCAGCAGCCCAAGCGGTCCCGAGCCCCAGCATTTT
v_gene: TRBV4-3; j_gene: TRBJ2-1; d_gene: TRBD2; abundance: -; len: 15; CDR3aa: CASSRVRGGLDEQFF; CDR3nt: TGCGCCAGCAGCCGAGTACGGGGGGGCCTCGATGAGCAGTTCTTC
v_gene: TRBV4-2; j_gene: TRBJ2-7; d_gene: TRBD2; abundance: -; len: 18; CDR3aa: CASSQDRSGGVFAYEQYF; CDR3nt: TGTGCCAGCAGCCAAGATAGAAGCGGGGGTGTTTTCGCCTACGAGCAGTACTTC
v_gene: TRBV7-9; j_gene: TRBJ1-2; d_gene: TRBD1; abundance: -; len: 19; CDR3aa: CASSSTDREEGARGYGYTF; CDR3nt: TGTGCCAGCAGCTCCACGGACAGGGAGGAGGGGGCCCGGGGCTATGGCTACACCTTC
v_gene: TRBV6-5; j_gene: TRBJ2-5; d_gene: TRBD1; abundance: -; len: 14; CDR3aa: CASSSWTGEETQYF; CDR3nt: TGTGCCAGCAGTTCCTGGACAGGGGAAGAGACCCAGTACTTC
v_gene: TRBV5-1; j_gene: TRBJ1-2; d_gene: TRBD1; abundance: -; len: 15; CDR3aa: CASSPGVTGNDGYTF; CDR3nt: TGCGCCAGCAGCCCGGGGGTGACAGGGAATGATGGCTACACCTTC
v_gene: TRBV7-2; j_gene: TRBJ2-2; d_gene: -; abundance: -; len: 13; CDR3aa: CASTPQGTGELFF; CDR3nt: TGTGCCAGCACCCCACAGGGAACCGGGGAGCTGTTTTTT
v_gene: TRBV21-1; j_gene: TRBJ1-6; d_gene: -; abundance: -; len: 21; CDR3aa: CANPAPGQVSWCSSYNSPLHF; CDR3nt: TGTGCCAACCCGGCCCCGGGACAGGTCTCCTGGTGCAGCTCCTATAATTCACCCCTCCACTTT
v_gene: TRBV6-1; j_gene: TRBJ2-7; d_gene: -; abundance: -; len: 14; CDR3aa: CASSAYSPLDEQYF; CDR3nt: TGTGCCAGCAGTGCGTACAGTCCCCTGGACGAGCAGTACTTC
v_gene: TRBV27; j_gene: TRBJ2-7; d_gene: -; abundance: -; len: 13; CDR3aa: CASSTSPRYEQYF; CDR3nt: TGTGCCAGTTCGACTAGTCCCCGCTACGAGCAGTACTTC